A selection of T cell receptor beta chains follows, all from one sample in a study of graft-versus-host responses after intestinal transplantation. Clones were read by immunoSEQ multiplex PCR, and TCRdb kept only the in-frame ones, dropping some. This table has roughly 690 clones, approximately 95% appearing once. Sequencing used PBMCs, obtained 26 days after transplant. The receptors shown here come from a human patient who received an intestinal transplant, so some T cells may come from the graft donor. Both conserved end residues are part of each CDR3. A D gene is named only where the DNA matches it firmly. Clone size is given for some rows only: seen once, a few or many times, or a class if the clone is expanded.

V gene,D gene,J gene,clone size,CDR3 DNA,CDR3 protein
TRBV4-3,NA,TRBJ2-2,NA,TGCGCCAGCAGCCAAGATCCCACCGAATGGGAACCGAACACCGGGGAGCTGTTTTTT,CASSQDPTEWEPNTGELFF
TRBV7-3,TRBD2,TRBJ2-1,NA,TGTGCCAGCAGCCTTGGGACTAGCGGGAGGGCTGGAGAGCAGTTCTTC,CASSLGTSGRAGEQFF
TRBV30,TRBD2,TRBJ2-7,NA,TGTGCCTGGCGTTTAGCGGGAGGGAGTGTAAGGGTGCAGTACTTC,CAWRLAGGSVRVQYF
TRBV13,NA,TRBJ2-3,few,TGTGCCAGCAGCATATCCGGAAGCACAGATACGCAGTATTTT,CASSISGSTDTQYF
TRBV29-1,TRBD1,TRBJ1-1,NA,TGCAGCGTTGACAGGGGGCGAGAGGGCAACACTGAAGCTTTCTTT,CSVDRGREGNTEAFF
TRBV7-9,NA,TRBJ2-7,NA,TGTGCCAGCAGGCCTAGGGGAGGTTACGAGCAGTACTTC,CASRPRGGYEQYF
TRBV6-5,TRBD1,TRBJ1-4,once,TGTGCCAGCAGTCAGACAGGGGGAGGTGAAAAACTGTTTTTT,CASSQTGGGEKLFF
TRBV5-1,TRBD2,TRBJ2-7,NA,TGCGCCAGCAGCGGCGGGAGCTACGAGCAGTACTTC,CASSGGSYEQYF
TRBV21-1,NA,TRBJ1-1,NA,TGTGCCAGCAGGCCCGGAATAGCTACACATTGCACTGAAGCTTTCTTT,CASRPGIATHCTEAFF
TRBV6-5,NA,TRBJ1-4,NA,TGTGCCAGCGGGCGGACGGACTCTAATGAAAAACTGTTTTTT,CASGRTDSNEKLFF
TRBV9,TRBD2,TRBJ2-1,NA,TGTGCCAGCAGCGTCAGCGGGAGTGGTGGCAATGAGCAGTTCTTC,CASSVSGSGGNEQFF
TRBV15,NA,TRBJ2-7,NA,TGTGCCACCAGCAATACCTACGAGCAGTACTTC,CATSNTYEQYF
TRBV4-2,TRBD1,TRBJ1-6,NA,TGTGCCAGCAGCCAAGATATGAGGACAGGGGGTGATTCACCCCTCCACTTT,CASSQDMRTGGDSPLHF
TRBV9,TRBD2,TRBJ2-1,NA,TGTGCCAGCAGCGATACCGGGACTAGCGGGGGCAATGAGCAGTTCTTC,CASSDTGTSGGNEQFF
TRBV18,NA,TRBJ1-1,NA,TGTGCCAGCTCACCACGCACTGAAGCTTTCTTT,CASSPRTEAFF
TRBV9,NA,TRBJ1-5,once,TGTGCCAGCAGCGTTCCGGAGGGGCGCGGTCAGCCCCAGCATTTT,CASSVPEGRGQPQHF
TRBV4-1,NA,TRBJ1-2,NA,TGCGCCAGCAGCCAAGACCCCTACGGGGAGGGTTACTATGGCTACACCTTC,CASSQDPYGEGYYGYTF
TRBV21-1,NA,TRBJ2-7,NA,TGTGCCAGCAGCAAATCTAGCGGGACCTACGAGCAGTACTTC,CASSKSSGTYEQYF